The rows below give T cell receptor beta chains drawn from one sample of a study of CD8 T cells in ankylosing spondylitis. TCRdb re-analysed the 5' RACE reads in MiXCR, keeping a single row per CDR3 protein. The repertoire has around 770,000 distinct CDR3 sequences, around 11% of them found once; the top ten carry about 0.5%. Specimen: blood, either unsorted or a sorted T cell fraction (not recorded which). These receptors were collected from a male donor with ankylosing spondylitis. The CDR3 runs from the conserved cysteine through the conserved F or W. Each record gives: V gene, D gene, clone size, J gene, CDR3 protein, CDR3 DNA. The D gene is left open where the match is weak. A clone size is listed for some rows: how often the clone was seen (once, few, many), or a class if it is expanded.

v_gene: TRBV29-1
d_gene: TRBD1
abundance: few
j_gene: TRBJ2-7
CDR3aa: CSVGTGSDEQYF
CDR3nt: TGCAGCGTTGGGACAGGGTCGGACGAGCAGTACTTC

v_gene: TRBV7-9
d_gene: TRBD2
abundance: -
j_gene: TRBJ2-5
CDR3aa: CASSLTSGMETQYF
CDR3nt: TGTGCCAGCAGCCTGACTAGCGGGATGGAGACCCAGTACTTC

v_gene: TRBV20-1
d_gene: TRBD2
abundance: -
j_gene: TRBJ2-7
CDR3aa: CSPWGGAREQYF
CDR3nt: TGCAGTCCCTGGGGAGGGGCCAGGGAGCAGTACTTC

v_gene: TRBV27
d_gene: TRBD1
abundance: many
j_gene: TRBJ1-1
CDR3aa: CASSANRGAEAFF
CDR3nt: TGTGCCAGCAGTGCAAACAGGGGAGCTGAAGCTTTCTTT

v_gene: TRBV28
d_gene: -
abundance: -
j_gene: TRBJ2-2
CDR3aa: CASSLFSGPGELFF
CDR3nt: TGTGCCAGCAGTCTCTTTTCGGGGCCCGGGGAGCTGTTTTTT

v_gene: TRBV18
d_gene: TRBD2
abundance: -
j_gene: TRBJ2-3
CDR3aa: CASSTTSGPGHPQYF
CDR3nt: TGTGCCAGCTCAACGACTAGCGGGCCCGGCCATCCGCAGTATTTT

v_gene: TRBV5-1
d_gene: TRBD1
abundance: few
j_gene: TRBJ1-1
CDR3aa: CASSAWTGGITEAFF
CDR3nt: TGCGCCAGCAGCGCCTGGACAGGGGGCATCACTGAAGCTTTCTTT

v_gene: TRBV12-3/TRBV12-4
d_gene: TRBD2
abundance: few
j_gene: TRBJ2-7
CDR3aa: CASSRRAGGFSYEQYF
CDR3nt: TGTGCCAGCAGCCGAAGGGCGGGAGGCTTCTCCTACGAGCAGTACTTC

v_gene: TRBV15
d_gene: TRBD2
abundance: few
j_gene: TRBJ2-7
CDR3aa: CATSRDLTSGRLYEQYF
CDR3nt: TGTGCCACCAGCAGAGATTTGACTAGCGGGAGGCTATACGAGCAGTACTTC

v_gene: TRBV5-1
d_gene: -
abundance: -
j_gene: TRBJ1-6
CDR3aa: CASSSRDRNSPLHF
CDR3nt: TGCGCCAGCAGCTCAAGGGACCGGAATTCACCCCTCCACTTT

v_gene: TRBV20-1
d_gene: -
abundance: few
j_gene: TRBJ1-5
CDR3aa: CSARPDGPQPQHF
CDR3nt: TGCAGTGCTAGACCGGACGGTCCCCAGCCCCAGCATTTT

v_gene: TRBV10-3
d_gene: TRBD2
abundance: many
j_gene: TRBJ2-7
CDR3aa: CAISGTSGMSYEQYF
CDR3nt: TGTGCCATCAGTGGGACTAGCGGAATGTCCTACGAGCAGTACTTC